This entry lists 3 T cell receptor beta chains sequenced from one sample in a study of blood T cell repertoires in COVID-19 (dated by TCRdb to about 2020). Library prep was done by the immunoSEQ multiplex PCR assay. TCRdb provides this immuneACCESS table in a form limited to in-frame rearrangements. Some clones are lacking; in checked studies, under half of them reflect an unresolved V gene, and why the rest are absent is not known. The sample table lists some 96,000 clones, almost 80% of them with a count of one. Clones ranked in the top ten supply 9% to 14% of the sample. Sequenced sample: peripheral blood. The receptors were gathered from a woman aged 70-85 years with acute or convalescent COVID-19.

V gene TRBV4-2 combines with J gene TRBJ1-1; D remains unclear. Deletions cut 2 bases from V and 1 base from J, with 5 bases between. Germline CDR1 is LGHNA and CDR2 is YNFKEQ. The CDR3 has 13 amino acids. CDR3: CASSQLRNTEAFF. The CDR3 bases are TGTGCCAGCAGCCAACTCAGGAACACTGAAGCTTTCTTT.

The chain has TRBV5-1 and TRBJ2-2; maybe TRBD1 (6 bases). CDR1 is SGHRS, CDR2 YFSETQ, per germline. The CDR3 covers 15 residues. Trimming stripped 5 bases from V and 0 bases from J, with 11 bases between. The CDR3 spells CASRTGVANTGELFF. The CDR3 DNA sequence: TGCGCCAGCAGGACAGGTGTTGCGAACACCGGGGAGCTGTTTTTT.

The gene calls are TRBV7-9 and TRBJ1-2; TRBD1 matches 8 bases. The junction had 8 bases not matched to a gene; V was cut back by 3 bases and J by 8 bases. The CDR3 loop spans 14 amino acids. Germline V lookup: CDR1 SEHNR, CDR2 FQNEAQ (reference sequence). The CDR3 DNA is TGTGCCAGCAGCTTGCTGGAGACAGGGGCCGGCTACACCTTC. The encoded protein is CASSLLETGAGYTF.